Each of the 10 T cell receptor beta chains below was sequenced from the same sample in a study of blood T cell repertoires in COVID-19. TCRdb's table, derived via immunoSEQ multiplex PCR, lists solely in-frame clones and lacks some. The sample consists of about 240,000 clones, 75% to 90% of them appearing once. The sample taken for sequencing was PBMCs or T cells enriched from blood (not recorded which). These TCRs come from a woman aged 40-49 years with acute COVID-19.

This clone was counted a single time. The chain has TRBV6-9 and TRBJ1-6, with D unclear. The CDR3 loop spans 15 amino acids. Germline-derived CDR1 and CDR2 are MNHGY and SVAAGI. Trimming stripped 3 bases from V and 7 bases from J, with 13 bases between. The CDR3 reads CASSYERRFNSPLHF. DNA for the CDR3: TGTGCCAGCAGTTACGAGCGGAGGTTCAATTCACCCCTCCACTTT.

The chain is built from TRBV6-5 and TRBJ1-5; 9 bases are a match to TRBD1. V shed 5 bases, J shed 6 bases, and the junction held 8 bases outside the gene matches. Germline CDR1 is MNHEY and CDR2 is SVGAGI. The CDR3 runs 15 residues. As DNA, the CDR3 is TGTGCCAGCAGTCCCTATGGGACAGGGATTCAGCCCCAGCATTTT. This codes for CASSPYGTGIQPQHF.

The gene calls are TRBV6-5 and TRBJ2-5, with 9 bases fitting TRBD1. This CDR3 is 14 amino acids long. Trimming cost V 6 bases and J 4 bases; bases outside gene matches: 6. In germline, CDR1 is MNHEY, CDR2 SVGAGI. The CDR3 spells CASSNRGRIETQYF. In DNA, the CDR3 is TGTGCCAGCAGCAACAGGGGGCGAATAGAGACCCAGTACTTC.

The V call is TRBV29-1, the J call TRBJ1-3, with D perhaps matching TRBD1 (6 bases). There are 16 residues in the CDR3. V shed 3 bases and J shed 9 bases, with 24 bases lying between them. The germline gives CDR1 SQVTM, CDR2 ANQGSEA. DNA for the CDR3: TGCAGCGTTGATGGCGGCAGGGGCGGAGTAGAGAGCACCATATATTTT. It codes for CSVDGGRGGVESTIYF.

The CDR3 DNA is TGTGCCAGCAGTCAGGACAGGAACTACGAGCAGTACTTC. Residues: CASSQDRNYEQYF. The chain employs TRBV11-3 and TRBJ2-7, with TRBD1 identical over 7 bases. The V segment lost 6 bases and the J segment 3 bases; nucleotides outside the gene matches: 5. Germline V gene sequence: CDR1 SGHNT, CDR2 YENEEA. The CDR3 spans 13 residues.

The chain joins TRBV6-7 to TRBJ1-5; D may be TRBD1 (6 bases). TRBV6-7 is flagged as an ORF with uncertain function. The CDR3 covers 17 residues. V lost 2 bases and J 1 base, leaving 15 bases between the germline ends. The CDR3 DNA is TGTGCCAGCAGTTACCGCGACAGTGGACAGAGCAATCAGCCCCAGCATTTT. Translation: CASSYRDSGQSNQPQHF.

This chain links TRBV18 with TRBJ2-5; D may be TRBD1 (6 bases). V shed 9 bases and J shed 4 bases, with 21 bases lying between them. Germline assignment: CDR1 KGHSH and CDR2 LQKENI. The CDR3 has 15 residues. CDR3: CARQGREGHPETQYF. CDR3 bases: TGTGCCAGACAGGGCAGGGAAGGCCATCCAGAGACCCAGTACTTC.

This chain uses TRBV2 with TRBJ1-3; 9 bases align to TRBD1. Per the germline V gene, CDR1 is SNHLY and CDR2 is FYNNEI. V was clipped by 6 bases and J by 6 bases; unmatched bases: 6. The CDR3 covers 14 residues. CDR3 nucleotide sequence: TGTGCCAGCAGGAACGACAGGGGGGAAAACACCATATATTTT. Amino acid sequence: CASRNDRGENTIYF.

This clone was detected only a few times. This chain connects TRBV5-4 to TRBJ2-3; tentative D call: TRBD1 (6 bases). There are 14 residues in the CDR3. Germline values: CDR1 SGHNT, CDR2 YYREEE (reference sequence). V gave up 4 bases and J gave up 1 base, with 10 bases separating them. As DNA, the CDR3 is TGTGCCAGCAGCCTGACAGGCCGCACAGATACGCAGTATTTT. Amino acid sequence: CASSLTGRTDTQYF.

V and J are TRBV4-1 and TRBJ2-7; 7 bases are shared with TRBD2. The CDR3 is 16 amino acids. The germline V gene encodes CDR1 MGHRA and CDR2 YSYEKL. V shed 0 bases, J shed 1 base, and the junction held 6 bases outside the gene matches. CDR3 sequence: CASSQEYTSESYEQYF. In DNA, the CDR3 is TGCGCCAGCAGCCAAGAGTACACTAGCGAATCCTACGAGCAGTACTTC.